These T cell receptor beta chains were read from a single sample in a study of blood T cell repertoires in COVID-19. Assay used: immunoSEQ multiplex PCR; TCRdb lists only in-frame clones, some missing. The data show roughly 86,000 clones, about four fifths seen once. The sample taken for sequencing was peripheral blood. The receptors derive from an older woman with acute or convalescent COVID-19. The CDR3 runs from the conserved cysteine through the conserved F or W. The order of the fields is clone size, J gene, V gene, D gene, CDR3 protein, CDR3 DNA. The D gene is left open where the match is weak. Clone size is stated in some rows and not others, as once, few, many or a class when expanded.

once	TRBJ2-6	TRBV5-5	.	CASLNRERAGANVLTF	TGTGCCAGCCTCAACCGGGAACGGGCCGGGGCCAACGTCCTGACTTTC
.	TRBJ1-1	TRBV6-5	.	CASSQGQGTEAFF	TGTGCCAGCAGCCAGGGGCAGGGCACTGAAGCTTTCTTT
.	TRBJ1-1	TRBV12-3/TRBV12-4	TRBD1	CASSPPGQGVAFF	TGTGCCAGCAGCCCTCCGGGGCAGGGGGTAGCTTTCTTT
.	TRBJ2-7	TRBV12-5	.	CASGLGGAYEQYF	TGTGCTAGTGGTTTAGGCGGGGCTTACGAGCAGTACTTC
few	TRBJ1-2	TRBV12-5	.	CASGSVFQGYTF	TGTGCTAGTGGTTCAGTGTTCCAGGGCTACACCTTC
.	TRBJ1-1	TRBV5-1	.	CASSLVGPHTSEAFF	TGCGCCAGCAGCTTGGTGGGGCCCCATACCTCTGAAGCTTTCTTT
.	TRBJ2-3	TRBV2	TRBD2	CASRTDSGSTDTQYF	TGTGCCAGCAGGACAGATAGCGGGAGCACAGATACGCAGTATTTT
.	TRBJ2-3	TRBV5-1	.	CASSYGEYTDTQYF	TGCGCCAGCAGTTATGGGGAGTACACAGATACGCAGTATTTT
.	TRBJ2-5	TRBV11-3	.	CASSLGLGVQETQYF	TGTGCCAGCAGCTTAGGTCTCGGTGTCCAAGAGACCCAGTACTTC
once	TRBJ1-5	TRBV7-8	TRBD1	CASSSDREGNQPQHF	TGTGCCAGCAGCTCCGACAGGGAAGGCAATCAGCCCCAGCATTTT
.	TRBJ1-2	TRBV6-5	TRBD1	CASRHRQGANYGYTF	TGTGCCAGCAGACATAGACAGGGGGCAAACTATGGCTACACCTTC
.	TRBJ1-2	TRBV28	.	CASSLIYRVHGYTF	TGTGCCAGCAGTTTAATTTACAGGGTACATGGCTACACCTTC
.	TRBJ2-3	TRBV19	.	CASSWTGDTQYF	TGTGCCAGTAGTTGGACTGGGGATACGCAGTATTTT
few	TRBJ2-5	TRBV18	.	CASSPYEYETQYF	TGTGCCAGCTCACCTTATGAGTATGAGACCCAGTACTTC
.	TRBJ1-1	TRBV7-2	.	CASSYRGAGINF	TGTGCCAGCAGCTACCGGGGTGCGGGGATCAATTTT
.	TRBJ2-3	TRBV4-2	.	CASSQDLPDTQYF	TGTGCCAGCAGCCAAGATCTTCCAGATACGCAGTATTTT
.	TRBJ1-2	TRBV10-3	.	CAISESLRGRGYTF	TGTGCCATCAGTGAGTCGTTACGAGGGAGGGGCTACACCTTC
.	TRBJ2-2	TRBV7-3	TRBD2	CASSFTSGGPSGELFF	TGTGCCAGCAGCTTCACTAGCGGGGGGCCGTCCGGGGAGCTGTTTTTT
once	TRBJ2-3	TRBV5-1	TRBD2	CASSSLAGGTDTQYF	TGCGCCAGCAGCTCTCTAGCGGGGGGCACAGATACGCAGTATTTT
.	TRBJ1-5	TRBV19	.	CASSMKPNADNQPQHF	TGTGCCAGTAGTATGAAGCCCAATGCTGACAATCAGCCCCAGCATTTT
.	TRBJ2-1	TRBV6-4	TRBD2	CASSTSGGPYEQFF	TGTGCCAGCAGTACTAGCGGGGGGCCCTATGAGCAGTTCTTC
.	TRBJ2-6	TRBV5-1	TRBD1	CASSLGTGEAGANVLTF	TGCGCCAGCAGCCTTGGGACAGGGGAAGCAGGGGCCAACGTCCTGACTTTC
.	TRBJ1-5	TRBV18	TRBD1	CASSTLGQDSNQPQHF	TGTGCCAGCTCCACTCTAGGACAGGATAGCAATCAGCCCCAGCATTTT
few	TRBJ1-2	TRBV4-1	TRBD1	CASSPIGTDYGYTF	TGCGCCAGCAGCCCTATAGGGACAGACTATGGCTACACCTTC
.	TRBJ2-1	TRBV7-2	.	CASSLSSGQPVDEQFF	TGTGCCAGCAGCTTAAGTTCCGGACAGCCGGTGGATGAGCAGTTCTTC
.	TRBJ1-2	TRBV6-5	.	CASSYVLGPGGVLNF	TGTGCCAGCAGTTACGTGCTAGGCCCCGGCGGAGTACTCAACTTC
.	TRBJ2-3	TRBV7-2	.	CASSVGGRDTQYF	TGTGCCAGCAGCGTCGGGGGACGAGATACGCAGTATTTT
once	TRBJ2-2	TRBV10-3	TRBD1	CAISESLTGRNTGELFF	TGTGCCATCAGTGAGTCCCTGACAGGGCGGAACACCGGGGAGCTGTTTTTT
.	TRBJ1-4	TRBV18	TRBD1	CASAPGQGDEKLFF	TGTGCCAGCGCGCCGGGACAGGGGGATGAAAAACTGTTTTTT
.	TRBJ1-2	TRBV21-1	.	CASSKGSDRDYGYTF	TGTGCCAGCAGCAAAGGGTCCGACAGAGACTATGGCTACACCTTC
.	TRBJ1-1	TRBV6-1	.	CASSEQGIGTEAFF	TGTGCCAGCAGTGAACAGGGTATCGGCACTGAAGCTTTCTTT
.	TRBJ2-7	TRBV6-1	TRBD2	CASSEAGTRSYEQYF	TGTGCCAGCAGTGAAGCAGGGACTAGGAGCTACGAGCAGTACTTC
.	TRBJ1-2	TRBV5-3	.	CARSLEGIHDGYTF	TGTGCCAGAAGCTTGGAGGGGATTCATGATGGCTACACCTTC
.	TRBJ1-6	TRBV27	TRBD1	CASSRSDRGNSPLHF	TGTGCCAGCAGTCGGTCAGACAGGGGAAATTCACCCCTCCACTTT
.	TRBJ2-5	TRBV28	TRBD2	CASGLVGETQYF	TGTGCCAGCGGACTAGTAGGAGAGACCCAGTACTTC
.	TRBJ1-2	TRBV3-1/TRBV3-2	.	CASSQETGSYGYTF	TGTGCCAGCAGCCAAGAAACAGGGTCCTATGGCTACACCTTC
.	TRBJ2-7	TRBV7-8	.	CASSLAREQYF	TGTGCCAGCAGCTTAGCTCGTGAGCAGTACTTC
.	TRBJ2-7	TRBV5-6	.	CASSWRGEQYF	TGTGCCAGCAGCTGGAGAGGGGAGCAGTACTTC
.	TRBJ1-5	TRBV7-9	.	CASSGGLLQPQHF	TGTGCCAGCAGCGGGGGACTTTTACAGCCCCAGCATTTT
.	TRBJ1-6	TRBV28	.	CASSTPGYNAPLHF	TGTGCCAGCAGTACCCCGGGGTATAACGCACCCCTCCACTTT
once	TRBJ1-3	TRBV12-3/TRBV12-4	.	CASSPGTNTIYF	TGTGCCAGCAGCCCCGGGACTAACACCATATATTTT